The entry below gives a single T cell receptor beta chain sequence along with its context. Some clones are missing from TCRdb's copy, which holds only in-frame ones; the method was immunoSEQ multiplex PCR. The sample includes roughly 45,000 clones, about 87% of them seen just once. From germline, CDR1 is SGDLS and CDR2 YYNGEE. There are 17 residues in the CDR3. V lost 3 bases, J lost 1 base, and 5 bases stayed unmatched. This sample was taken from a study of T cell changes during pregnancy in multiple sclerosis. The sequenced sample was CD4+ T cells from peripheral blood mononuclear cells, obtained in the second trimester of pregnancy. The rearrangement links TRBV9 to TRBJ2-6; TRBD1 aligns across 9 bases. This sequence was found in a female donor with multiple sclerosis, enrolled in a pregnancy study. The CDR3: CASSGRQGGSGANVLTF. DNA of the CDR3: TGTGCCAGCAGCGGTCGACAGGGGGGATCTGGGGCCAACGTCCTGACTTTC.